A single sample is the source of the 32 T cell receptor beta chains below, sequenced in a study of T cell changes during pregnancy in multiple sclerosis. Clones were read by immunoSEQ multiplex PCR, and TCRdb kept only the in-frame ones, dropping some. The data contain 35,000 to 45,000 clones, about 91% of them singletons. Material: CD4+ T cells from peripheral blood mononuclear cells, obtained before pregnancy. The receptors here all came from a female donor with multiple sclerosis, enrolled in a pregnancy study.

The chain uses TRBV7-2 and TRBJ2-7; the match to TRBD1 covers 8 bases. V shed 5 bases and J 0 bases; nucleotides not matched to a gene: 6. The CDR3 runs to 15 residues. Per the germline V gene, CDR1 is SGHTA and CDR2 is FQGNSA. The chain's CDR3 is CASSRRDRSSYEQYF. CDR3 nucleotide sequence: TGTGCCAGCAGCCGCCGGGACAGGAGCTCCTACGAGCAGTACTTC.

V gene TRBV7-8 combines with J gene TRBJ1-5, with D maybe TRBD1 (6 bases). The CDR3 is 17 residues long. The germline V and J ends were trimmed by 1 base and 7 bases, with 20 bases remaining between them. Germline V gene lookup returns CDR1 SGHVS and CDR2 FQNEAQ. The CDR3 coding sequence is TGTGCCAGCAGCTTAGTGGTATGGGGGCAGGAAATACAGCCCCAGCATTTT. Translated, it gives CASSLVVWGQEIQPQHF.

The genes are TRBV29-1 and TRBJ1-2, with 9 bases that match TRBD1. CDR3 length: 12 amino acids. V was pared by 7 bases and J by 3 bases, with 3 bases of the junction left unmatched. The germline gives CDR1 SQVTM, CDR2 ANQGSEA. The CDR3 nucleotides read TGCAGCGCACGGACAGGGGACTATGGCTACACCTTC. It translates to CSARTGDYGYTF.

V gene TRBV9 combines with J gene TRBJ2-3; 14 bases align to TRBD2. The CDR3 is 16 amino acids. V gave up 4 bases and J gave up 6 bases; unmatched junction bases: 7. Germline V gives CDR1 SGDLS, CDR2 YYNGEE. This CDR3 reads CASSQGLAGAGDTQYF. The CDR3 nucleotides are TGTGCCAGCAGCCAGGGACTAGCGGGGGCGGGGGATACGCAGTATTTT.

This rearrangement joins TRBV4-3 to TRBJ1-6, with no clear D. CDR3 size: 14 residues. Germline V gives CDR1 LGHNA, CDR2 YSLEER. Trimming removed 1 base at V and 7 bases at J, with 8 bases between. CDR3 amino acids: CASSQGAGNSPLHF. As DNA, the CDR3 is TGCGCCAGCAGCCAAGGGGCTGGGAATTCACCCCTCCACTTT.

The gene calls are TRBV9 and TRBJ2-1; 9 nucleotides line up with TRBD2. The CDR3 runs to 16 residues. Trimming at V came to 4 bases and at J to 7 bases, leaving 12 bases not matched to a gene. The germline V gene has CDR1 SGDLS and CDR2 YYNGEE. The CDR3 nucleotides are TGTGCCAGCAGCACTCTCCAGCGGGGGGCTGAAAATGAGCAGTTCTTC. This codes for CASSTLQRGAENEQFF.

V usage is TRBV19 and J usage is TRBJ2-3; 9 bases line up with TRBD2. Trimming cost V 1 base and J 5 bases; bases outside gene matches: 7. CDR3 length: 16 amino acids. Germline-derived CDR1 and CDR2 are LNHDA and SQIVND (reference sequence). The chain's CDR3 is CASSIGRGGAVDTQYF. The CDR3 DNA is TGTGCCAGTAGTATAGGACGCGGGGGGGCAGTAGATACGCAGTATTTT.

The CDR3 DNA sequence: TGTGCCAGCAGTTTACAAGCGACTAACTATGGCTACACCTTC. Translation gives CASSLQATNYGYTF. This sequence joins TRBV27 and TRBJ1-2; D ambiguous. The CDR3 is 14 residues long. Germline V CDR1 and CDR2: MNHEY, SMNVEV (reference sequence). Between the trimmed V and J ends, which lost 2 bases and 0 bases, there was a span of 7 bases.

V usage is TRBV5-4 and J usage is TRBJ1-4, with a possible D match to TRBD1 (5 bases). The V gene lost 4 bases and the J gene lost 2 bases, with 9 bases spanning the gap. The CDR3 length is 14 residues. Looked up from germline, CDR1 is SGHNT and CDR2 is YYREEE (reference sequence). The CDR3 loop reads CASSPGFTNEKLFF. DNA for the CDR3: TGTGCCAGCAGCCCAGGGTTTACTAATGAAAAACTGTTTTTT.

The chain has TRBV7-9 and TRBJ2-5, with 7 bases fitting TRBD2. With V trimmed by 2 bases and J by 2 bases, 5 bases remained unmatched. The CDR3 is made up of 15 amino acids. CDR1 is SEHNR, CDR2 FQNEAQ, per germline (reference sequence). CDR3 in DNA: TGTGCCAGCAGCTTAAGGCCAGCGGGGCAAGAGACCCAGTACTTC. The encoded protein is CASSLRPAGQETQYF.

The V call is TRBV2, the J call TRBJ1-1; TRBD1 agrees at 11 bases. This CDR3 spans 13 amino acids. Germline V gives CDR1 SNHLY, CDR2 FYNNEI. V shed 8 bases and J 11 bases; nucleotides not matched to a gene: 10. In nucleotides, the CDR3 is TGTGCCAGCGCCGGGGGGACAGGGGGGGACGCTTTCTTT. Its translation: CASAGGTGGDAFF.

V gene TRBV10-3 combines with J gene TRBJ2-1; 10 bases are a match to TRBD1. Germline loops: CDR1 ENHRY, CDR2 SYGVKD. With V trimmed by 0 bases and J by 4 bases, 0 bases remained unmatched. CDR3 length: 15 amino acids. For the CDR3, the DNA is TGTGCCATCAGTGAGTCGGGACAGGGGTACAATGAGCAGTTCTTC. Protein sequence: CAISESGQGYNEQFF.

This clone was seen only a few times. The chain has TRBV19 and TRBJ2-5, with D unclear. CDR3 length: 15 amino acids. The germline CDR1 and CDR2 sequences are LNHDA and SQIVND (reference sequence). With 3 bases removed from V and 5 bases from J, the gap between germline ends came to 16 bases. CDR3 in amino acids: CASSITTAPQETQYF. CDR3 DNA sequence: TGTGCCAGTAGTATCACCACCGCTCCGCAGGAGACCCAGTACTTC.

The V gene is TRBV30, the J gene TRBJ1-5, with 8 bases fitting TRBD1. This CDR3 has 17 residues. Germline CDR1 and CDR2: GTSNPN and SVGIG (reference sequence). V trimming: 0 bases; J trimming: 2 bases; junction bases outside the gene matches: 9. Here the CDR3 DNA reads TGTGCCTGGAGTGTAAAACCCAGGGGGCGAGGCAATCAGCCCCAGCATTTT. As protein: CAWSVKPRGRGNQPQHF.

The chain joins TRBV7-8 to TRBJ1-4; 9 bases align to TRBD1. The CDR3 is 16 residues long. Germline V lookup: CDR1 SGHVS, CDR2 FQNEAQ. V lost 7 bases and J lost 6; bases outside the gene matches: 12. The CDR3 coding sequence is TGTGCCAGCACCCCTAATTCGGGACAGGGACATGAAAAACTGTTTTTT. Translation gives CASTPNSGQGHEKLFF.

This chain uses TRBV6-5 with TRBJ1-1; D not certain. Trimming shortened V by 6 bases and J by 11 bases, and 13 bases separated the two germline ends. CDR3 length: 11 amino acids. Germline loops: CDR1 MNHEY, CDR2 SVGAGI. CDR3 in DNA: TGTGCCAGCAGGGAGTCCGTTGGTGCTTTCTTT. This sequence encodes CASRESVGAFF.

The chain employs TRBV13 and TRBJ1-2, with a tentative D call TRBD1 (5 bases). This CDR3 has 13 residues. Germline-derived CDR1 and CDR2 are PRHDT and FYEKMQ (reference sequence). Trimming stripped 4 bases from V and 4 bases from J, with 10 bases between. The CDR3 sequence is CASSSRAGYGYTF. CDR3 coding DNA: TGTGCCAGCAGCTCCAGGGCCGGCTATGGCTACACCTTC.

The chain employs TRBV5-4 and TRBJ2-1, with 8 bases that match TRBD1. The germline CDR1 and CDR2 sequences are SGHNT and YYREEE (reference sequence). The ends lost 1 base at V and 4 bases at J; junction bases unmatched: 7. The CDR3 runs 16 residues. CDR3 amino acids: CASSLFSGQGYNEQFF. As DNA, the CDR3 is TGTGCCAGCAGCTTGTTTTCCGGACAGGGTTACAATGAGCAGTTCTTC.

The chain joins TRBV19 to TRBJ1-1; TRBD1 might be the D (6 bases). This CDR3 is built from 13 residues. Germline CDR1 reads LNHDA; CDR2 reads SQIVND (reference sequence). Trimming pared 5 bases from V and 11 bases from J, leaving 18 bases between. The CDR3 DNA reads TGTGCCAGTAGTCAGGGGTTGGATACCGTGGCTTTCTTT. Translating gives CASSQGLDTVAFF.

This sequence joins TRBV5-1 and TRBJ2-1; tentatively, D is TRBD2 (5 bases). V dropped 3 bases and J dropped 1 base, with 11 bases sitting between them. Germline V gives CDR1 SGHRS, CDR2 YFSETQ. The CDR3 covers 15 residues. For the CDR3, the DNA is TGCGCCAGCAGCTCATCGGGGAGTTCCTACAATGAGCAGTTCTTC. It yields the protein CASSSSGSSYNEQFF.

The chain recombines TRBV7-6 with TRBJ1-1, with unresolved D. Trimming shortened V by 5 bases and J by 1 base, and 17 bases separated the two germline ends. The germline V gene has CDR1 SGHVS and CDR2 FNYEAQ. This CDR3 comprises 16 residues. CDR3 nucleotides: TGTGCCAGCAGCCAGAGCGGACGGCTTCGGAACACTGAAGCTTTCTTT. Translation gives CASSQSGRLRNTEAFF.

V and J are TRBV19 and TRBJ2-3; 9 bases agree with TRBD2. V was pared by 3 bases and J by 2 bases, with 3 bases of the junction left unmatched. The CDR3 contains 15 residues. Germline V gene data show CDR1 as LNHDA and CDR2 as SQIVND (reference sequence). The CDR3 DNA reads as TGTGCCAGTAGTATGGGCGGGGGGGCCACAGATACGCAGTATTTT. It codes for CASSMGGGATDTQYF.

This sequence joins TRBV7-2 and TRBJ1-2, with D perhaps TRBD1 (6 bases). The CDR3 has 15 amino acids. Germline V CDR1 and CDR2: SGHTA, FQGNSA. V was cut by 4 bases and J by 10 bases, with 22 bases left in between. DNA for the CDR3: TGTGCCAGCAGCTCAACACCGGGACACGGGTTCGACTACACCTTC. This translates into CASSSTPGHGFDYTF.

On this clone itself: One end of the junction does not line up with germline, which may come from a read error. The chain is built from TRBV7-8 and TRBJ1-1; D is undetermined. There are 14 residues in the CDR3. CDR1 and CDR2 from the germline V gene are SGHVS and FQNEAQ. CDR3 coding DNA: TGTGTCAGCAGCTTACAACAGAGTAACACTGAAGCTTTCTTT. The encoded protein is CVSSLQQSNTEAFF.

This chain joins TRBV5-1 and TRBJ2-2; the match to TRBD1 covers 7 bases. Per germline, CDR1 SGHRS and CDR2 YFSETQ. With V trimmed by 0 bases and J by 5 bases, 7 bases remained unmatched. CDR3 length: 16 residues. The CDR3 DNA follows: TGCGCCAGCAGCTTGGAGGGGGCAGGGTTGACCGGGGAGCTGTTTTTT. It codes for CASSLEGAGLTGELFF. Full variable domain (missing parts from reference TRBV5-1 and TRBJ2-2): KAGVTQTPRYLIKTRGQQVTLSCSPISGHRSVSWYQQTPGQGLQFLFEYFSETQRNKGNFPGRFSGRQFSNSRSEMNVSTLELGDSALYLCASSLEGAGLTGELFFGEGSRLTVL.

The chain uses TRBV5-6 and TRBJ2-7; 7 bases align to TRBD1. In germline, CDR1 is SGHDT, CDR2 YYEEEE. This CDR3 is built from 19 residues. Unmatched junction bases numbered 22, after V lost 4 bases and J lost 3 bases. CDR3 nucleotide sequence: TGTGCCAGCAGCCCGCGGGTGGACACGGACAGGAGGATCTTCTACGAGCAGTACTTC. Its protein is CASSPRVDTDRRIFYEQYF.

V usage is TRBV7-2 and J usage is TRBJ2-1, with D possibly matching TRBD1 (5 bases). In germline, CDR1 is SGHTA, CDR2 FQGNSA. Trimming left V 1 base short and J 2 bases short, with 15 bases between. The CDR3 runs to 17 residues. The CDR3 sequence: CASSLEDRGLPYNEQFF. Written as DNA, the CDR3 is TGTGCCAGCAGCTTAGAGGATAGGGGCCTACCCTACAATGAGCAGTTCTTC.

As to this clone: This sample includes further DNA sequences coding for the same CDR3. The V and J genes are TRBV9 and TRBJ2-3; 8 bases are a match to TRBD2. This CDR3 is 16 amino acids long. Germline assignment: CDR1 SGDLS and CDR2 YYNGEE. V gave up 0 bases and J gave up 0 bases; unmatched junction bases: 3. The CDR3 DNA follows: TGTGCCAGCAGCGTAGAAGCGGGGGTAAGCACAGATACGCAGTATTTT. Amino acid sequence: CASSVEAGVSTDTQYF.

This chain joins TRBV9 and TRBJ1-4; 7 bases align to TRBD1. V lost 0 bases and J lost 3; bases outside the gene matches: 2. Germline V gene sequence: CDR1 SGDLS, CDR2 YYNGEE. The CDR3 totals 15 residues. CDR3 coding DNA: TGTGCCAGCAGCGTAGAGGGGACAGCTAATGAAAAACTGTTTTTT. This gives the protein CASSVEGTANEKLFF.

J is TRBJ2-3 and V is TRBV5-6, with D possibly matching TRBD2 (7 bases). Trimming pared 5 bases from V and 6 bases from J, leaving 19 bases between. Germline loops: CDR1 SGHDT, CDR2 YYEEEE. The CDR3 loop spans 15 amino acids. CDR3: CASSIRGGLGDTQYF. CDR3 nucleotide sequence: TGTGCCAGCAGTATTAGGGGGGGCCTGGGGGATACGCAGTATTTT.

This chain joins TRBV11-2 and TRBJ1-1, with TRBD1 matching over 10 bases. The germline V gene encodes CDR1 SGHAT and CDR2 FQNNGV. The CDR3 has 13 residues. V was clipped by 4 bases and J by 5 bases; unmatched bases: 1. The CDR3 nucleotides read TGTGCCAGCAGCTGGACAGGGGGGACTGAAGCTTTCTTT. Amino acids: CASSWTGGTEAFF. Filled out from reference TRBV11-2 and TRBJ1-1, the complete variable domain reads EAGVAQSPRYKIIEKRQSVAFWCNPISGHATLYWYQQILGQGPKLLIQFQNNGVVDDSQLPKDRFSAERLKGVDSTLKIQPAKLEDSAVYLCASSWTGGTEAFFGQGTRLTVV.

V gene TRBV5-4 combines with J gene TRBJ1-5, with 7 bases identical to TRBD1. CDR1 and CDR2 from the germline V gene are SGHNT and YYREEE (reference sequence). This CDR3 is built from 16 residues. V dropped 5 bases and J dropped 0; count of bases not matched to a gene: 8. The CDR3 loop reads CASSSGGRYSNQPQHF. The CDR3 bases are TGTGCCAGCAGTTCAGGGGGTCGTTATAGCAATCAGCCCCAGCATTTT. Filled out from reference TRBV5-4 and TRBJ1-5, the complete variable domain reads ETGVTQSPTHLIKTRGQQVTLRCSSQSGHNTVSWYQQALGQGPQFIFQYYREEENGRGNFPPRFSGLQFPNYSSELNVNALELDDSALYLCASSSGGRYSNQPQHFGDGTRLSIL.